The table lists the clone carrying this T cell receptor (beta chain) with a count of one. What it binds is not known. The entry originates in a study of shared clonotypes between healthy human individuals. The study's findings and limits: Non-shared clonotypes displayed generation probabilities falling below those of clonotypes present in all four donors.

Sequencing used immunoSEQ multiplex PCR; TCRdb keeps in-frame clones, though not all of them. The sample consists of a few million clones, just over 90% of them appearing once. The TCR sequence derives from a man younger than 35 in good health. Some clones in this sample may be carry-over from other donors' samples. Specimen: naive CD4+ T cells from PBMCs. Subset of the sample: CD45RA+ positively selected.

Here the CDR3 reads CASSPTGHLYEQYF. CDR3 nucleotide sequence: TGTGCCAGCAGTCCGACGGGACACTTGTACGAGCAGTACTTC. This sequence joins TRBV28 and TRBJ2-7, with D possibly being TRBD1 (6 bases). This CDR3 is 14 amino acids long. Looked up from germline, CDR1 is MDHEN and CDR2 is SYDVKM. The ends were cut back, 5 bases at V and 4 bases at J, with 15 bases in the middle. The entire variable domain, with the rest obtained from reference TRBV28 and TRBJ2-7, is as follows: DVKVTQSSRYLVKRTGEKVFLECVQDMDHENMFWYRQDPGLGLRLIYFSYDVKMKEKGDIPEGYSVSREKKERFSLILESASTNQTSMYLCASSPTGHLYEQYFGPGTRLTVT.